The text below deals with one TCR beta chain. TCRdb's table, derived via immunoSEQ multiplex PCR, lists solely in-frame clones and lacks some. The sample includes approximately 34,000 clones, roughly 80% of them seen just once. The record originates from a study of blood T cell repertoires in COVID-19. Trimming left V 4 bases short and J 9 bases short, with 18 bases between. The CDR3 runs to 14 residues. Looked up from germline, CDR1 is SGHTA and CDR2 is FQGTGA. The rearrangement joins TRBV7-3 to TRBJ2-5; TRBD2 is a possible D gene (5 bases). Sequencing was performed on peripheral blood. This sequence originates from a man in his 70s with COVID-19, enrolled during active disease. CDR3 sequence reads: CASSSAEAPWAQYF. As DNA, the CDR3 is TGTGCCAGCAGCTCGGCGGAGGCTCCCTGGGCCCAGTACTTC.